This T cell receptor beta chain was sequenced in a study of immune evolution from preneoplasia to lung adenocarcinoma (dated by TCRdb to the early 2020s). Broadly, across the study: The study profiled immune contexture across lung adenocarcinoma precursors and invasive adenocarcinoma using immune gene expression, TCR sequencing and multiplex immunofluorescence. The immune data were combined with whole exome sequencing and methylation data from the same cohort of nodules. According to the study, some 97 samples were used for TCR sequencing. A total of around 52 patients contributed TCR sequencing data. POLYSOLVER was used to infer Class I HLA alleles from exome data, while LOHHLA was used to detect allele-specific HLA loss. A total of approximately 48 patients with pulmonary nodules who underwent surgical resection were included in the overall cohort. The sample size depended on which specimens were available, not on a prior power calculation. Resected precursor lesions (AAH, AIS, MIA) and invasive adenocarcinomas were each compared against paired morphologically normal lung tissue. Here is what the overall study found, with its caveats: The findings were based on association rather than direct causation, and larger cohorts with long-term follow-up and longitudinal biopsies were deemed needed. The highest clonality was observed in normal lung, whereas higher T cell density and diversity but lower clonality appeared to be present in later-stage lesions. Normal lung had the highest top T cell clone frequencies, and these frequencies appeared to fall progressively from AAH through AIS, MIA and invasive adenocarcinoma. Because every patient came from Japan and China, how well the results apply to Western populations was uncertain.

CDR1 and CDR2, per the germline V gene (reference sequence), are SEHNR and FQNEAQ. The V and J ends are trimmed by 6 bases and 0 bases, leaving 17 bases between them. Including cysteine and phenylalanine, the CDR3 has 16 amino acids. Only the CDR3 region is kept as DNA, spanning 48 bases read in frame from base 1. A remark on this clone: There is no known antigen for this receptor. Nothing much larger sits one base from this clone, and base qualities are not available.

The immunoSEQ hsTCRbeta Kit was used to sequence TCR beta CDR3 regions from DNA. The authors' analysis ran thus. The ImmunoSEQ Analyzer was used to analyse the TCR sequencing data. T cell clonality was defined as 1 minus Pielou's evenness, calculated on productive rearrangements. To measure T cell diversity, the inverse Simpson index was applied to productive templates. T cell density was TCR beta template counts normalized to usable DNA, estimated by amplifying and sequencing housekeeping genes. Two-sided Kruskal-Wallis tests were used to compare TCR metrics across histologic stages. This is the immuneACCESS table as TCRdb keeps it, with only in-frame sequences that have V and J called. A part of the clones is gone; compared with another copy, unresolved V genes explain less than half, and the rest is unexplained. V, J and clone size reflect that table, while D and trimming were determined from the DNA. This sample is represented by several thousand clones; roughly 75% of them were singletons. The ten biggest clones cover approximately 6% of the sample.

Resection was performed on patients in Japan or China between the mid-2010s and the late 2010s. Histologic diagnosis of each case was confirmed independently by two lung cancer pathologists on H&E slides. The AllPrep DNA/RNA FFPE Kit was used to isolate DNA from FFPE tissue. Sample: FFPE adjacent normal lung tissue. The chain couples TRBV7-9 to TRBJ1-1; the D gene is perhaps TRBD1, from 6 matching bases. The clonotype comes from a person aged 55-85 years with lung adenocarcinoma. The nucleotide sequence is TGTGCCAGCAGACGTGGGGGACAAAGCCTGAACACTGAAGCTTTCTTT. This sequence encodes CASRRGGQSLNTEAFF.